This TCR beta chain derives from a study of T cells in Graves' hyperthyroidism and ophthalmopathy. Whole-study findings and limits: Within blood appeared most thyroid clonotypes that had expanded above 0.001.

Researchers took RNA transcripts and amplified the TCR beta CDR3 regions from them. HTBI primers were used for first-round RT-PCR of the TCR CDR3. Via MiXCR, TCRdb re-called the multiplex PCR reads, giving one row per CDR3 protein. The sample lists some 350,000 distinct CDR3 sequences, approximately 19% occurring once. This clonotype has a count of ten or more. Its antigen is not known. CDR3 length: 15 amino acids. CDR1 SGHRS and CDR2 YFSETQ come from the germline V gene. V trimming: 5 bases; J trimming: 2 bases; junction bases outside the gene matches: 5. 10 ml of fresh peripheral blood supplied the PBMCs.

Sequenced sample: blood. The sequence derives from a woman in her late teens or twenties with Graves' hyperthyroidism. The rearrangement links TRBV5-1 to TRBJ2-5; TRBD2 matches 11 bases. CDR3 nucleotide sequence: TGCGCCAGCAGTACTAGCGGGGGAGCGCAAGAGACCCAGTACTTC. Translated, it gives CASSTSGGAQETQYF.